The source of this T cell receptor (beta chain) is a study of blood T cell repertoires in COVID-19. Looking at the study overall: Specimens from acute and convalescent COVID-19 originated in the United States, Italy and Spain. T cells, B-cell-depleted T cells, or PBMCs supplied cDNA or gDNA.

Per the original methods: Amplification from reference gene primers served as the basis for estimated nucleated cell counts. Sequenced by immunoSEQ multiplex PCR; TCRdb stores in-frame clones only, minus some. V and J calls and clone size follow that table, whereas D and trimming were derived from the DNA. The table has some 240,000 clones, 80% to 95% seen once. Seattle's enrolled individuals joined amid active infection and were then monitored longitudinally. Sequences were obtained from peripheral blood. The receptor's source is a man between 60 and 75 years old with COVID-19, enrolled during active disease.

Here the CDR3 reads CAWSSGSNEKLFF. DNA for the CDR3: TGTGCCTGGAGTTCGGGGAGTAATGAAAAACTGTTTTTT. The chain employs TRBV30 and TRBJ1-4, with unresolved D. Per germline, CDR1 GTSNPN and CDR2 SVGIG (reference sequence). CDR3 length: 13 amino acids. V was pared by 2 bases and J by 4 bases, with 8 bases between. The variable domain in full, completed from reference TRBV30 and TRBJ1-4, reads SQTIHQWPATLVQPVGSPLSLECTVEGTSNPNLYWYRQAAGRGLQLLFYSVGIGQISSEVPQNLSASRPQDRQFILSSKKLLLSDSGFYLCAWSSGSNEKLFFGSGTQLSVL.